This T cell receptor beta chain is from a study of shared T cell receptors in the human thymus. V was clipped by 3 bases and J by 8 bases, with 13 bases between them. The germline V gene has CDR1 SEHNR and CDR2 FQNEAQ (reference sequence). The CDR3 loop spans 13 amino acids. Sequenced by immunoSEQ multiplex PCR; TCRdb stores in-frame clones only, minus some. The sample carries hundreds of thousands of clones, about four fifths recorded once. These data were likewise used in another study, on human thymus T cells.

This TCR was sampled from a boy less than two years old with a congenital heart defect. The sequenced sample was thymocytes. The chain is built from TRBV7-9 and TRBJ1-1; possibly TRBD1 for D (6 bases). CDR3 nucleotide sequence: TGTGCCAGCAGCTTGGCGGGGGGCTTGGAAGCTTTCTTT. As protein: CASSLAGGLEAFF.